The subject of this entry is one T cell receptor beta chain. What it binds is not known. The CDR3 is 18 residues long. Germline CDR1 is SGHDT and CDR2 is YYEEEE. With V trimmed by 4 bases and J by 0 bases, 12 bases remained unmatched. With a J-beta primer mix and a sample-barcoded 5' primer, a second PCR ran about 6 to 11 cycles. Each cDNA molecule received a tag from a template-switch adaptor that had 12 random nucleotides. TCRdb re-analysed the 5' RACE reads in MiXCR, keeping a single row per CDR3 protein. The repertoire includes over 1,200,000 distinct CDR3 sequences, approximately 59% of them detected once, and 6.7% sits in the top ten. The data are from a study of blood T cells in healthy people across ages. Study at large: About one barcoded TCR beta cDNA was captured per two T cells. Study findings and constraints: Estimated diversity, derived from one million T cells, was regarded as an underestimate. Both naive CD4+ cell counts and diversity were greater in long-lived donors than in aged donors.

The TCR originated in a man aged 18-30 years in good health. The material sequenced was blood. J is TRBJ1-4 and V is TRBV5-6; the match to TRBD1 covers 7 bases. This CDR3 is CASSRPGQAGATNEKLFF. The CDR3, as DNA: TGTGCCAGCAGCCGTCCCGGACAGGCTGGGGCAACTAATGAAAAACTGTTTTTT.